This TCR beta chain derives from a study of T cells after yellow fever vaccination. Trimming took off 2 bases at V and 6 bases at J, with 4 bases between the two ends. CDR3 length: 11 amino acids. Germline assignment: CDR1 SGHTA and CDR2 FQGNSA. Study results and caveats: Relatively few clonotypes were ones that appeared in both CD4 and CD8 compartments. Repertoires sorted by FACS could include abundant clonotypes that are contaminants from the bulk population.

TCRdb analysed the 5' RACE reads with MiXCR anew, one entry per CDR3 protein. The data hold 400,000 to 450,000 distinct CDR3 sequences, with over 15% observed a single time. This clonotype came up a few times. Its antigen is still unknown. This receptor was taken from a young man who received the YFV17D yellow fever vaccine. The sequenced sample was PBMCs, obtained before the yellow fever booster vaccination. This rearrangement joins TRBV7-2 to TRBJ2-5, with D unclear. Here the CDR3 DNA reads TGTGCCAGCAGCTTATCACAGACCCAGTACTTC. Protein product: CASSLSQTQYF.